A single sample gave rise to the 15 T cell receptor beta chains below, sequenced in a study of OX40 agonist ivuxolimab in advanced cancers. Profiling relied on immunoSEQ multiplex PCR, and the TCRdb table lists in-frame clones only, not all of them. The sample shows 45,000 to 60,000 clones, over 65% of them seen only once. Specimen: CD4+ or CD8+ T cells sorted from blood, collected in a trial of the OX40 agonist ivuxolimab. The receptors shown here come from an adult with an advanced solid tumor such as melanoma, head and neck, liver or kidney cancer.

This clone was found a few times. The V call is TRBV2, the J call TRBJ2-7; D gene unclear. Trimming stripped 6 bases from V and 3 bases from J, with 9 bases between. This CDR3 contains 12 residues. The germline V gene has CDR1 SNHLY and CDR2 FYNNEI. In DNA form, the CDR3 reads TGTGCCAGCAGGGATCACCGCTACGAGCAGTACTTC. Its translation: CASRDHRYEQYF.

The rearrangement links TRBV6-5 to TRBJ2-7; TRBD1 matches at 9 bases. The CDR3 length is 14 residues. Germline CDR1 is MNHEY and CDR2 is SVGAGI. V lost 8 bases to trimming and J lost 4 bases; unmatched junction nucleotides: 9. The CDR3 coding sequence is TGTGCCAGCTCCCCAGGGACAGGGCTGTACGAGCAGTACTTC. It codes for CASSPGTGLYEQYF.

The CDR3 spells CASSLGLAGDTGELFF. The CDR3 region has the DNA TGTGCCAGCAGCTTGGGACTAGCGGGGGACACCGGGGAGCTGTTTTTT. The V call is TRBV5-4, the J call TRBJ2-2, with 12 bases fitting TRBD2. V lost 0 bases and J lost 3; bases outside the gene matches: 0. Per the germline V gene, CDR1 is SGHNT and CDR2 is YYREEE (reference sequence). The CDR3 is 16 residues long.

The chain links TRBV7-3 to TRBJ2-5; a possible D gene is TRBD1 (6 bases). Trimming took off 6 bases at V and 0 bases at J, with 14 bases between the two ends. The CDR3 consists of 15 residues. CDR1 is SGHTA and CDR2 is FQGTGA in the germline V gene. The CDR3 sequence is CASSLQGKYQETQYF. Written as DNA, the CDR3 is TGTGCCAGCAGTCTCCAGGGGAAGTACCAAGAGACCCAGTACTTC.

The V and J genes are TRBV11-1 and TRBJ1-2; 12 bases fit TRBD1. CDR3 size: 16 residues. Germline trimming cut 5 bases from V and 6 bases from J; bases unmatched to any gene: 10. Germline V gives CDR1 SGHAT, CDR2 FQDESV (reference sequence). CDR3 amino acids: CASSRSRGQGADGYTF. The CDR3 DNA reads as TGTGCCAGCAGCCGGAGCAGGGGACAGGGGGCCGATGGCTACACCTTC.

The chain employs TRBV7-9 and TRBJ2-2; TRBD2 aligns across 9 bases. J lost 6 bases, V lost 6 bases, and 8 bases had no gene match. Germline-derived CDR1 and CDR2 are SEHNR and FQNEAQ (reference sequence). The CDR3 covers 15 residues. This CDR3 reads CASRISGGHPGELFF. For the CDR3, the DNA is TGTGCCAGCAGGATTAGCGGGGGCCACCCCGGGGAGCTGTTTTTT.

The sample holds a few counts of this clone. V usage is TRBV11-2 and J usage is TRBJ2-2, with D perhaps matching TRBD2 (6 bases). Per the germline V gene, CDR1 is SGHAT and CDR2 is FQNNGV. V dropped 5 bases and J dropped 4 bases, with 8 bases sitting between them. This CDR3 spans 13 amino acids. This chain's CDR3 is CASSERATGELFF. CDR3 nucleotide sequence: TGTGCCAGCAGCGAGCGGGCCACCGGGGAGCTGTTTTTT.

The genes are TRBV11-2 and TRBJ1-1; D ambiguous. The CDR3 extends over 13 amino acids. Germline V gene lookup returns CDR1 SGHAT and CDR2 FQNNGV. V lost 4 bases and J 3 bases, leaving 9 bases between the germline ends. Here the CDR3 reads CASSSNSHTEAFF. The CDR3 DNA reads TGTGCCAGCAGCTCCAATTCCCACACTGAAGCTTTCTTT.

In this sample, this clone turned up a few times. The V and J genes are TRBV5-6 and TRBJ2-3; 7 bases line up with TRBD2. V lost 4 bases to trimming and J lost 1 base; unmatched junction nucleotides: 3. The length of the CDR3 is 14 residues. CDR1 is SGHDT and CDR2 is YYEEEE in the germline V gene. The CDR3 DNA is TGTGCCAGCAGCCGGGGGGTCCGCACAGATACGCAGTATTTT. It is translated as CASSRGVRTDTQYF.

This clone was seen only once. This chain joins TRBV5-1 and TRBJ2-6, with D tentatively TRBD2 (6 bases). The CDR3 extends over 18 amino acids. V lost 0 bases and J lost 0, with 13 bases in between. CDR1 SGHRS and CDR2 YFSETQ come from the germline V gene. The CDR3 sequence is CASSLEGTSYSGANVLTF. CDR3 in DNA: TGCGCCAGCAGCTTGGAAGGGACTTCATACTCTGGGGCCAACGTCCTGACTTTC.

The genes are TRBV27 and TRBJ2-2; 7 bases map to TRBD2. Germline CDR1 reads MNHEY; CDR2 reads SMNVEV (reference sequence). This CDR3 contains 15 residues. V dropped 2 bases and J dropped 7; count of bases not matched to a gene: 7. CDR3 loop: CASSLRGGPVGELFF. For the CDR3, the DNA is TGTGCCAGCAGTTTAAGGGGAGGGCCGGTCGGGGAGCTGTTTTTT.

The chain combines TRBV7-9 with TRBJ1-4; TRBD1 matches 7 bases. Germline trimming cut 5 bases from V and 0 bases from J; bases unmatched to any gene: 6. The CDR3 has 16 residues. The germline gives CDR1 SEHNR, CDR2 FQNEAQ (reference sequence). CDR3 protein: CASSPKGAPTNEKLFF. CDR3 DNA sequence: TGTGCCAGCAGCCCCAAGGGGGCTCCAACTAATGAAAAACTGTTTTTT.

The chain is built from TRBV30 and TRBJ1-6; no definite D call. Deletions cut 3 bases from V and 9 bases from J, with 15 bases between. The germline V gene has CDR1 GTSNPN and CDR2 SVGIG (reference sequence). This CDR3 is built from 14 residues. The CDR3 spells CAWRYSVSSSPLHF. DNA of the CDR3: TGTGCCTGGAGGTACTCCGTCTCATCTTCACCCCTCCACTTT.

The V and J genes are TRBV6-5 and TRBJ2-1; D is perhaps TRBD2 (6 bases). Germline V lookup: CDR1 MNHEY, CDR2 SVGAGI. The CDR3 consists of 15 residues. V shed 5 bases and J shed 3 bases, with 14 bases lying between them. This chain's CDR3 is CASSGRDFNYNEQFF. Here the CDR3 DNA reads TGTGCCAGCAGTGGCCGGGACTTTAACTACAATGAGCAGTTCTTC.

This clone was seen a single time. This rearrangement joins TRBV4-1 to TRBJ1-1; 8 nucleotides align to TRBD1. Germline CDR1 is MGHRA and CDR2 is YSYEKL. V lost 0 bases, J lost 9 bases, and 15 bases stayed unmatched. CDR3 size: 17 residues. CDR3 residues: CASSQDGGRGTGVKAFF. For the CDR3, the DNA is TGCGCCAGCAGCCAAGATGGGGGTAGGGGGACAGGCGTGAAAGCTTTCTTT.